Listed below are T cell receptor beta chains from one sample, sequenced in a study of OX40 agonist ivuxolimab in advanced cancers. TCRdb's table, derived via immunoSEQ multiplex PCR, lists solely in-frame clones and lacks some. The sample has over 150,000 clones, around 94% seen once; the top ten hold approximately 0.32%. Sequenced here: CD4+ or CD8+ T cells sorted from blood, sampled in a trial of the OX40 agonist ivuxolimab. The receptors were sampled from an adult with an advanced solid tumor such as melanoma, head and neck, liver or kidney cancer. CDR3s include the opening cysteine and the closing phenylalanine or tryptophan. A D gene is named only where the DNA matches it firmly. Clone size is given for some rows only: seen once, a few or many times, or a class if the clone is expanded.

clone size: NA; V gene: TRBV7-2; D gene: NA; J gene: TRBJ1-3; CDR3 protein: CASSAPGHRSGNTIYF; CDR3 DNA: TGTGCCAGCAGCGCACCGGGACACCGCTCTGGAAACACCATATATTTT
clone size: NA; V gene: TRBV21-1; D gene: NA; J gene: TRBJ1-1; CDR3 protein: CASAPGGTEAFF; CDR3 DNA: TGTGCCAGCGCCCCCGGGGGCACTGAAGCTTTCTTT
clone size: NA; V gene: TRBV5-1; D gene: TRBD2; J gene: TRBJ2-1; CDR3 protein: CASRPGTGDTGLAGGSPYNEQFF; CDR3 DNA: TGCGCCAGCAGGCCCGGGACAGGGGACACGGGACTAGCGGGGGGCTCCCCCTACAATGAGCAGTTCTTC
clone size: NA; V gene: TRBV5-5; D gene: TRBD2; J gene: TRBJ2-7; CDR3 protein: CASSLGLAGAYEQYF; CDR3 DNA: TGTGCCAGCAGCTTGGGTCTAGCGGGAGCCTACGAGCAGTACTTC
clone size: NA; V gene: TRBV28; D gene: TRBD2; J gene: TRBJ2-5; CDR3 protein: CASIGLAGPQETQYF; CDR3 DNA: TGTGCCAGCATAGGACTAGCGGGACCCCAAGAGACCCAGTACTTC
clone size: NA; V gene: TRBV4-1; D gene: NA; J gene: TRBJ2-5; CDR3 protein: CASSQERKSNTQYF; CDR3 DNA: TGCGCCAGCAGCCAAGAACGAAAAAGCAACACCCAGTACTTC
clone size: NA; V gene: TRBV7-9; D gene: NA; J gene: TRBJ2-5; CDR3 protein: CASSSQGGLLETQYF; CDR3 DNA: TGTGCCAGCAGCTCCCAGGGTGGGCTGCTGGAGACCCAGTACTTC
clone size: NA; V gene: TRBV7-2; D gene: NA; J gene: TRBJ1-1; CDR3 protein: CASSWFSGPNTEAFF; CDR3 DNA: TGTGCCAGCAGCTGGTTCTCGGGCCCGAACACTGAAGCTTTCTTT
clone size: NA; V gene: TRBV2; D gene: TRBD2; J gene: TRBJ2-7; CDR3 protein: CASSGSTSRRSSYEQYF; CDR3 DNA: TGTGCCAGCAGTGGGTCGACTAGCCGAAGGAGCTCCTACGAGCAGTACTTC
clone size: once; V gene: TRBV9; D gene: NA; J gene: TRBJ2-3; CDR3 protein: CASSVNTDTQYF; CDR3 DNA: TGTGCCAGCAGCGTCAACACAGATACGCAGTATTTT
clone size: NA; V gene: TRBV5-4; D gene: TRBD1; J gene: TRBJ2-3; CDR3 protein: CASSLGQGGDTQYF; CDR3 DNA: TGTGCCAGCAGCTTGGGACAGGGGGGAGATACGCAGTATTTT
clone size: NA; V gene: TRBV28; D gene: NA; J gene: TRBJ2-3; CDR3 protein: CASSLLGSSTDTQYF; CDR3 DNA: TGTGCCAGCAGTTTACTGGGCAGCAGCACAGATACGCAGTATTTT
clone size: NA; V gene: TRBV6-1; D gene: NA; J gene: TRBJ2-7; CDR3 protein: CASLREMGYEQYF; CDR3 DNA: TGTGCCAGCCTTAGGGAAATGGGCTACGAGCAGTACTTC
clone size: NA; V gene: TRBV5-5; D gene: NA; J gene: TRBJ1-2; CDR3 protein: CASSLGATANYGYTF; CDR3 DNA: TGTGCCAGCAGCTTGGGAGCGACAGCTAACTATGGCTACACCTTC
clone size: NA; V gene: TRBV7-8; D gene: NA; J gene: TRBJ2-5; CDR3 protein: CASSSRSPEETQYF; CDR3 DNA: TGTGCCAGCAGCTCCCGGAGTCCTGAGGAGACCCAGTACTTC
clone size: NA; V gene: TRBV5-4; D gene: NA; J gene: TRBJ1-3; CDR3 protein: CASSRRAAGNTIYF; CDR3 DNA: TGTGCCAGCAGTCGTCGAGCAGCCGGAAACACCATATATTTT
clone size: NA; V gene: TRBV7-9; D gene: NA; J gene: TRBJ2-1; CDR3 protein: CASSLEGQYNEQFF; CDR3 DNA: TGTGCCAGCAGCTTAGAGGGGCAGTACAATGAGCAGTTCTTC
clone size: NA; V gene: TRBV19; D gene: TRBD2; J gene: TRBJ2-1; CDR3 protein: CASRGLAGVNEQFF; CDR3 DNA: TGTGCCAGTAGGGGCCTAGCGGGGGTCAATGAGCAGTTCTTC
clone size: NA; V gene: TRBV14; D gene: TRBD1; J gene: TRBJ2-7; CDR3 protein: CASATGASALGRYEQYF; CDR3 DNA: TGTGCCAGCGCGACAGGGGCTTCTGCGCTTGGGCGATACGAGCAGTACTTC
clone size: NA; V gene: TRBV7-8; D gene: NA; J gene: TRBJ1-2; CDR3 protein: CASSRRGDYTF; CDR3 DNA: TGTGCCAGCAGCCGACGAGGGGACTACACCTTC
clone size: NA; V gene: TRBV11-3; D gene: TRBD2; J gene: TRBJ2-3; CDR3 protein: CASSSYGGRGGQDTQYF; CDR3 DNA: TGTGCCAGCAGCTCATACGGCGGGCGGGGGGGCCAAGATACGCAGTATTTT
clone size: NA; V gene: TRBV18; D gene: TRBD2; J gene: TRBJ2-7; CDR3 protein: CASSLTSGRIYEQYF; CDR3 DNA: TGTGCCAGCTCACTCACTAGCGGGAGGATCTACGAGCAGTACTTC
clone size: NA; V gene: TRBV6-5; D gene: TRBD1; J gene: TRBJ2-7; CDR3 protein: CASWDRFSYEQYF; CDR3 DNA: TGTGCCAGCTGGGACAGATTTTCCTACGAGCAGTACTTC
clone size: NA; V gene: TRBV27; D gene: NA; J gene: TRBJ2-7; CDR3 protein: CASSLYTGYEQYF; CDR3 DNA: TGTGCCAGCAGTTTATATACGGGGTACGAGCAGTACTTC
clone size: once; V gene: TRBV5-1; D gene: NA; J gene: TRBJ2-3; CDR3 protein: CASSLGQYTDTQYF; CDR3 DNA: TGCGCCAGCAGCTTGGGCCAGTACACAGATACGCAGTATTTT
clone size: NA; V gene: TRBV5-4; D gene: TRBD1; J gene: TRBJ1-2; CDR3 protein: CASSLRRGRHGYTF; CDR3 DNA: TGTGCCAGCAGCTTGCGGAGGGGGCGGCATGGCTACACCTTC
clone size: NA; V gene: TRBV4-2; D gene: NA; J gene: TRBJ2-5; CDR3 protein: CASGDRDKQETQYF; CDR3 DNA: TGTGCCAGCGGGGACCGGGACAAGCAAGAGACCCAGTACTTC
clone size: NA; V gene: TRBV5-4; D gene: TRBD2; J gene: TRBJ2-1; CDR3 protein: CASSLAPPSSGRGNEQFF; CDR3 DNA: TGTGCCAGCAGCTTGGCCCCCCCGTCGAGCGGGAGGGGGAATGAGCAGTTCTTC
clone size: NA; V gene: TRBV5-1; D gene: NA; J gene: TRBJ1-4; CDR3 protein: CASSLFSGDEKLFF; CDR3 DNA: TGCGCCAGCAGCTTATTCTCAGGGGATGAAAAACTGTTTTTT
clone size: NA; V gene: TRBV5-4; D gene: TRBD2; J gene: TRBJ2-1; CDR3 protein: CASSSGLAVYNEQFF; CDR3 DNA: TGTGCCAGCAGCTCGGGACTAGCGGTTTACAATGAGCAGTTCTTC
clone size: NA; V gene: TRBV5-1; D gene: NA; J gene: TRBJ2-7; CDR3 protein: CASSTLVTYEQYF; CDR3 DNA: TGCGCCAGCAGTACTCTAGTCACCTACGAGCAGTACTTC
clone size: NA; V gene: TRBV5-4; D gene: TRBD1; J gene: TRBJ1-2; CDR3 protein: CASSSTGTAAGYTF; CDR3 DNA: TGTGCCAGCAGCTCCACCGGGACAGCGGCTGGCTACACCTTC
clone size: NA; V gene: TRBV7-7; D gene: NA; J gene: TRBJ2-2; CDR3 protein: CASSLEGYTGELFF; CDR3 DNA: TGTGCTAGCAGCTTAGAGGGGTACACCGGGGAGCTGTTTTTT